A selection of T cell receptor beta chains follows, all from one sample in a study of neoadjuvant nivolumab and ipilimumab in lung cancer. Assay used: immunoSEQ multiplex PCR; TCRdb lists only in-frame clones, some missing. The sample includes 25,000 or so clones, 65% to 85% of them seen just once. Sequenced here: tumor tissue, sampled after neoadjuvant nivolumab, alone or with ipilimumab, at or shortly before surgery. The receptors were sampled from an adult with non-small cell lung cancer. Both conserved end residues are part of each CDR3. A D gene is named only where the DNA matches it firmly. Clone size is stated in some rows and not others, as once, few, many or a class when expanded.

V	size	J	D	DNA	CDR3
TRBV6-6	NA	TRBJ2-7	NA	TGTGCCAGCAGTTACTCGGGCAGCTACGAGCAGTACTTC	CASSYSGSYEQYF
TRBV11-1	NA	TRBJ2-7	TRBD1	TGTGCCAGCAGCTTACCTGGGACAGGGGGCAATGAGCAGTACTTC	CASSLPGTGGNEQYF
TRBV18	few	TRBJ1-5	NA	TGTGCCAGCTCACCAACGGTACAGGGAAATCAGCCCCAGCATTTT	CASSPTVQGNQPQHF
TRBV7-9	NA	TRBJ1-1	NA	TGTGCCAGCAGCTCCACGTGGGGCACTGAAGCTTTCTTT	CASSSTWGTEAFF
TRBV6-1	NA	TRBJ1-1	NA	TGTGCCAGCAGTGAAGACGAAAGCGCCACTGAAGCTTTCTTT	CASSEDESATEAFF
TRBV30	NA	TRBJ2-3	NA	TGTGCCTGGACGTACAGGGCAGATACGCAGTATTTT	CAWTYRADTQYF
TRBV29-1	NA	TRBJ2-1	NA	TGCAGCGTGAGCGCTAACTCCTACAATGAGCAGTTCTTC	CSVSANSYNEQFF
TRBV4-1	NA	TRBJ2-5	TRBD1	TGCGCCAGCAGCCAAGGGGACAGGGAGGTTGAGACCCAGTACTTC	CASSQGDREVETQYF
TRBV7-2	NA	TRBJ1-3	TRBD1	TGTGCCAGCAGCATAACCTCGACAGGGTCTGGAAACACCATATATTTT	CASSITSTGSGNTIYF
TRBV29-1	NA	TRBJ2-1	TRBD2	TGCAGCGTTGATGATACTAGCGGGAGTCGCAATGAGCAGTTCTTC	CSVDDTSGSRNEQFF
TRBV7-8	NA	TRBJ2-3	NA	TGTGCCAGCAGCTTAGAAGGGGTGGACGGAACTAGCACAGATACGCAGTATTTT	CASSLEGVDGTSTDTQYF
TRBV27	once	TRBJ2-1	TRBD2	TGTGCCAGCACAAACGGGGGGGAGGGCCTACGGGAGCAGTTCTTC	CASTNGGEGLREQFF
TRBV6-1	NA	TRBJ1-2	NA	TGTGCCAGCAGTCCTACTTTTGACACCTATGGCTACACCTTC	CASSPTFDTYGYTF
TRBV6-5	few	TRBJ1-2	NA	TGTGCCAGCAGACAAAGGAACTATGGCTACACCTTC	CASRQRNYGYTF
TRBV7-9	NA	TRBJ1-1	NA	TGTGCCAGCAGCTCCCTTCGGCAGGGGATGACTGAAGCTTTCTTT	CASSSLRQGMTEAFF
TRBV7-8	NA	TRBJ2-7	NA	TGTGCCACCCAGTTATCATGGGACTCTTACGAGCAGTACTTC	CATQLSWDSYEQYF
TRBV6-5	medium-sized	TRBJ1-1	NA	TGTGCCAGCAGGCCCAGGGGAGGCACTGAAGCTTTCTTT	CASRPRGGTEAFF
TRBV5-1	NA	TRBJ1-2	NA	TGCGCCAGCAGCTTGAATAACAACGGGAAATCCGATGGCTACACCTTC	CASSLNNNGKSDGYTF
TRBV11-2	NA	TRBJ2-5	NA	TGTGCCAGCAGCTTCGGGACTGTCCAAGAGACCCAGTACTTC	CASSFGTVQETQYF
TRBV4-1	NA	TRBJ1-5	NA	TGCGCCAGCAGCCAAGATTCGGACACCGTACAGCCCCAGCATTTT	CASSQDSDTVQPQHF